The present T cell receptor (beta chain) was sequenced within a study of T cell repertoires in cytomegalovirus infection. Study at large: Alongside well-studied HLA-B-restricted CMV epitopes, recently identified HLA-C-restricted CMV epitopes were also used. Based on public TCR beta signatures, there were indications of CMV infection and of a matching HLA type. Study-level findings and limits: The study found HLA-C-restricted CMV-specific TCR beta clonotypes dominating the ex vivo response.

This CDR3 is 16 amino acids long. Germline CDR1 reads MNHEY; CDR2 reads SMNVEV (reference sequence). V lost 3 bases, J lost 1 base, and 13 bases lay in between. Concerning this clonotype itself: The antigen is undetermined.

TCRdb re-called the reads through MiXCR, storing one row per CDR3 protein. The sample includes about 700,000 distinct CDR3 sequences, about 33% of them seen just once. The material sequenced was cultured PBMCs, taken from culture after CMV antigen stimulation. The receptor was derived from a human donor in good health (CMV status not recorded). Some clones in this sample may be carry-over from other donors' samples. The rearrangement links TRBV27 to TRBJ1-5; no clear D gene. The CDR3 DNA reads TGTGCCAGCAGTTTCTCCGCTCCGGGCAGCAATCAGCCCCAGCATTTT. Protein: CASSFSAPGSNQPQHF.